This TCR beta chain was obtained from a study of blood T cell repertoires in COVID-19. Study at large: Researchers got acute and convalescent COVID-19 samples from the United States, Italy and Spain. T cells, B-cell-depleted T cells, or PBMCs provided the cDNA or gDNA that served as material.

The CDR3 has 17 residues. Unmatched junction bases numbered 5, after V lost 1 base and J lost 0 bases. Germline values: CDR1 KGHSH, CDR2 LQKENI. As processed by the authors: For nucleated cells, counts were estimated from reference gene primer amplification. Only in-frame clones appear in the TCRdb table, and some are missing; sequencing was by immunoSEQ multiplex PCR. From that table come the V and J calls and clone size; the DNA was used to work out D and trimming. This table has roughly 140,000 clones, roughly 84% appearing once. The genes are TRBV18 and TRBJ2-3, with 9 bases fitting TRBD2. The sequenced sample was peripheral blood. This TCR derives from a woman aged 45-60 years with acute or convalescent COVID-19. The CDR3 bases are TGTGCCAGCTCACCACGTCCTAGCGGGGCTAGCACAGATACGCAGTATTTT. It encodes CASSPRPSGASTDTQYF. The entire variable domain, with the rest obtained from reference TRBV18 and TRBJ2-3, is as follows: NAGVMQNPRHLVRRRGQEARLRCSPMKGHSHVYWYRQLPEEGLKFMVYLQKENIIDESGMPKERFSAEFPKEGPSILRIQQVVRGDSAAYFCASSPRPSGASTDTQYFGPGTRLTVL.